Sequencing of this T cell receptor beta chain was carried out in a study of blood T cell repertoires in COVID-19. Study-level information: Sources were T cells, B-cell-depleted T cells, or PBMCs; the material itself was cDNA or gDNA.

This clone was seen more than once but under ten times. Original processing methods: By means of reference gene primer amplification, nucleated cell counts were estimated. This table comes from immunoSEQ multiplex PCR, and its TCRdb copy is limited to in-frame clones, with some not included. That table supplies the V and J calls and clone size; D and trimming were determined from the DNA. The data contain more than 200,000 clones, approximately 81% of them singletons. CDR1 KGHSH and CDR2 LQKENI come from the germline V gene. CDR3 length: 12 residues. Trimming took 8 bases from V and 4 from J, leaving 11 bases between them.

This clonotype originated in a woman of 80 years or more with acute or convalescent COVID-19. What was sequenced was peripheral blood. The chain combines TRBV18 with TRBJ1-2, with D possibly matching TRBD1 (5 bases). The CDR3 coding sequence is TGTGCCAGCCGTGACAGCCGCTATGGCTACACCTTC. Translation gives CASRDSRYGYTF.